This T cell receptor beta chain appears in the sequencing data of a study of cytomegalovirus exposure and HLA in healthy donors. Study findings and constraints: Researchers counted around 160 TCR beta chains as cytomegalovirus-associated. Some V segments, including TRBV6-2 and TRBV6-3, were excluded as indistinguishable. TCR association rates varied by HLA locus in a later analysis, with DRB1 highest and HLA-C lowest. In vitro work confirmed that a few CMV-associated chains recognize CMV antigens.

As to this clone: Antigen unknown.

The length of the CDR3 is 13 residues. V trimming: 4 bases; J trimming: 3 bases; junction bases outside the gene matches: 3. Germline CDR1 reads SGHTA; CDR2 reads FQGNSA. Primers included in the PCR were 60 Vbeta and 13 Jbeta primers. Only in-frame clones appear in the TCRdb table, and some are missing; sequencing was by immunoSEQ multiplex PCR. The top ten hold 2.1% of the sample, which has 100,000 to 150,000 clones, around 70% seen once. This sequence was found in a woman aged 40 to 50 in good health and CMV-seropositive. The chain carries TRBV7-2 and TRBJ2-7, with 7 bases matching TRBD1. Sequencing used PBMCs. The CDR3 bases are TGTGCCAGCAGCTCGCAGGGGGTCTACGAGCAGTACTTC. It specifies CASSSQGVYEQYF.